This T cell receptor (beta chain) is from a study of technical replicates of blood from a few donors (dated 2017 in TCRdb). Library generation was performed with the immunoSEQ multiplex PCR assay. Not all clones reach the TCRdb copy of this immuneACCESS table, which keeps in-frame sequences only. Checked studies attribute under half of the gap to unresolved V genes and leave the rest unexplained. Here the sample has about 59,000 clones; 95% to 98% occur a single time. Together, the top ten hold about 0.2% of the sample. Counted from cysteine to phenylalanine, this CDR3 has 16 amino acids. Kept here is only the CDR3 DNA, which spans 48 bases and is read in frame from base 1. At the junction V is shortened by 1 base and J by 4 bases, with 15 bases in between. The germline V gene supplies CDR1 SGHRS and CDR2 YFSETQ. This clone has only one observation. Its antigen is not yet known. Base qualities are not provided; no much larger clone lies one nucleotide away.

The chain joins TRBV5-1 to TRBJ2-1; a weak D assignment points to TRBD2 (6 bases agree). The TCR originated in a human donor in good health. The sample comprised T cells isolated from PBMCs. The bases read TGCGCCAGCAGCTTGTCTCTACGTGGGGGGTACAATGAGCAGTTCTTC. The translation is CASSLSLRGGYNEQFF.